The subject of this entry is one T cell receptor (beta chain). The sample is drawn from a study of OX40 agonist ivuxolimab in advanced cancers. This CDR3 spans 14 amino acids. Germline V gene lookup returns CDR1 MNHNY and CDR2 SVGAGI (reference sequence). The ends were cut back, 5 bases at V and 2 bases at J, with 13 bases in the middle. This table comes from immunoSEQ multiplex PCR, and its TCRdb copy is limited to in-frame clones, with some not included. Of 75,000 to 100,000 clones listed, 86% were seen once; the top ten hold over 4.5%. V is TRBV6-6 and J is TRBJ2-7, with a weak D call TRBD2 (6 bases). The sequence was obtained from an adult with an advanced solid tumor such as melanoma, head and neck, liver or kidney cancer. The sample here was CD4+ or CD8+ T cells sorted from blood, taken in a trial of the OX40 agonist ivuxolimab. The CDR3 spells CASSKAGGPYEQYF. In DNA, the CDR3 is TGTGCCAGCAGTAAGGCCGGAGGGCCCTACGAGCAGTACTTC.